The present T cell receptor beta chain was sequenced within a study of T cell responses to AZD1222 COVID-19 vaccine. This clone has a single count. As yet, its antigen is unknown. V lost 1 base to trimming and J lost 5 bases, with 9 bases between them. CDR1 SEHNR and CDR2 FQNEAQ come from the germline V gene (reference sequence). The CDR3 contains 13 residues. The table came from immunoSEQ multiplex PCR; TCRdb's copy has only in-frame clones and leaves some out. The table shows over 150,000 clones, with almost 90% occurring only once. Findings and caveats of the study: Targeting of unmutated variant regions was reportedly seen in nearly half of spike-specific TCRs.

The chain recombines TRBV7-9 with TRBJ2-7; D unresolved. The receptor's source is an adult in good health. Material: peripheral blood, obtained on day 0 of AZD1222 vaccination. The DNA of the CDR3 is TGTGCCAGCAGCTTAGAACTGAGCGACGAGCAGTACTTC. Translating gives CASSLELSDEQYF.